One sample yielded the 32 T cell receptor beta chains listed below, sequenced in a study of shared clonotypes between healthy human individuals. Here immunoSEQ multiplex PCR was the method, and the copy in TCRdb shows in-frame clones only, minus some. The repertoire holds about 980,000 clones, with more than 75% as singletons. The sample consisted of memory CD4+ T cells sorted from blood. Subset given: CD45RA-negative fraction. The receptors were sampled from a man aged 18 to 30 in good health.

This clone appeared a single time. The J gene is TRBJ2-7, the V gene TRBV10-3; TRBD2 matches 11 bases. This CDR3 is 13 amino acids long. CDR1 is ENHRY, CDR2 SYGVKD, per germline. V was clipped by 11 bases and J by 5 bases; unmatched bases: 8. The CDR3 nucleotides read TGTGCCGTCGCTAGCGGGAGGAACGACGAGCAGTACTTC. Amino acid sequence: CAVASGRNDEQYF.

The chain uses TRBV7-2 and TRBJ1-3; possible D gene TRBD1, 5 bases. Looked up from germline, CDR1 is SGHTA and CDR2 is FQGNSA. This CDR3 has 15 amino acids. V was pared by 5 bases and J by 2 bases, with 13 bases between. CDR3 residues: CASSLTAGTGNTIYF. The CDR3 coding sequence is TGTGCCAGCAGCCTAACGGCAGGGACTGGAAACACCATATATTTT.

The rearrangement joins TRBV16 to TRBJ2-4; D is undetermined. V was clipped by 1 base and J by 10 bases, with 8 bases between them. This CDR3 has 12 amino acids. Per germline, CDR1 KGHSY and CDR2 FQNENV. CDR3 in DNA: TGTGCCAGCAGCCAATTAGTGGGGATTCAGTACTTC. Protein product: CASSQLVGIQYF.

This clone turned up a few times. Other DNA sequences within the sample encode an identical CDR3. The chain couples TRBV30 to TRBJ2-1; D is unresolved. Trimming pared 1 base from V and 0 bases from J, leaving 4 bases between. This CDR3 has 13 residues. The germline V gene has CDR1 GTSNPN and CDR2 SVGIG (reference sequence). This CDR3 is CAWSGSSYNEQFF. Written as DNA, the CDR3 is TGTGCCTGGAGTGGGAGCTCCTACAATGAGCAGTTCTTC.

The chain has TRBV5-6 and TRBJ2-3; 12 nucleotides agree with TRBD2. Germline CDR1 SGHDT, CDR2 YYEEEE. The junction had 9 bases not matched to a gene; V was cut back by 6 bases and J by 1 base. This CDR3 is 17 amino acids long. CDR3 DNA: TGTGCCAGCAACCTACTAGCGGGAGGCGGGGGCACAGATACGCAGTATTTT. Translating it yields CASNLLAGGGGTDTQYF.

This clone has a handful of counts. The chain uses TRBV2 and TRBJ2-2, with 8 positions matching TRBD2. The CDR3 length is 13 residues. The junction had 0 bases not matched to a gene; V was cut back by 3 bases and J by 6 bases. Germline V lookup: CDR1 SNHLY, CDR2 FYNNEI. CDR3 DNA sequence: TGTGCCAGCAGTGAGACTAGCGCCGGGGAGCTGTTTTTT. Amino acid sequence: CASSETSAGELFF. The full variable domain, its missing parts supplied by reference TRBV2 and TRBJ2-2, is EPEVTQTPSHQVTQMGQEVILRCVPISNHLYFYWYRQILGQKVEFLVSFYNNEISEKSEIFDDQFSVERPDGSNFTLKIRSTKLEDSAMYFCASSETSAGELFFGEGSRLTVL.

In its sample, this clone was seen once. The rearrangement joins TRBV19 to TRBJ2-1; D might be TRBD2 (5 bases). V was clipped by 6 bases and J by 4 bases, with 16 bases between them. CDR1 LNHDA and CDR2 SQIVND come from the germline V gene (reference sequence). The CDR3 length is 15 residues. CDR3 residues: CASRLRFSGYNEQFF. As DNA, the CDR3 is TGTGCCAGTAGGCTCAGGTTTTCGGGGTACAATGAGCAGTTCTTC. The full variable domain, completed using reference TRBV19 and TRBJ2-1, is DGGITQSPKYLFRKEGQNVTLSCEQNLNHDAMYWYRQDPGQGLRLIYYSQIVNDFQKGDIAEGYSVSREKKESFPLTVTSAQKNPTAFYLCASRLRFSGYNEQFFGPGTRLTVL.

In the case of this clone: Other nucleotide sequences in the sample specify the same CDR3. This chain joins TRBV7-9 and TRBJ2-7; D may be TRBD1 (7 bases). There are 14 residues in the CDR3. Germline CDR1 is SEHNR and CDR2 is FQNEAQ (reference sequence). Deletions cut 3 bases from V and 3 bases from J, with 12 bases between. CDR3 protein: CASSLEGARYEQYF. The CDR3 DNA follows: TGTGCCAGCAGCTTGGAGGGGGCCCGCTACGAGCAGTACTTC.

V gene TRBV5-6 combines with J gene TRBJ2-6; no clear D gene. CDR1 and CDR2 (germline): SGHDT, YYEEEE. The CDR3 has 16 amino acids. V shed 1 base and J shed 0 bases, with 8 bases lying between them. The CDR3 loop reads CASSLRFYSGANVLTF. The CDR3 nucleotides are TGTGCCAGCAGCTTGCGGTTCTACTCTGGGGCCAACGTCCTGACTTTC. The entire variable domain, with the rest obtained from reference TRBV5-6 and TRBJ2-6, is as follows: DAGVTQSPTHLIKTRGQQVTLRCSPKSGHDTVSWYQQALGQGPQFIFQYYEEEERQRGNFPDRFSGHQFPNYSSELNVNALLLGDSALYLCASSLRFYSGANVLTFGAGSRLTVL.

The CDR3 DNA reads TGTGCCAGCTTATTGACAAGCACCGGGGAGCTGTTTTTT. Residues: CASLLTSTGELFF. The V and J genes are TRBV6-6 and TRBJ2-2; D not certain. CDR1 and CDR2 from the germline V gene are MNHNY and SVGAGI (reference sequence). V was shortened by 8 bases and J by 4 bases, with 11 bases between the two germline ends. This CDR3 spans 13 amino acids.

Concerning this clone itself: Only one base separates this from a far larger clonotype, so it likely reflects a read error. This rearrangement joins TRBV4-1 to TRBJ2-3, with D maybe TRBD2 (6 bases). V was trimmed by 1 base and J by 1 base, leaving 9 bases between them. This CDR3 comprises 15 residues. Germline assignment: CDR1 MGHRA and CDR2 YSYEKL. This chain's CDR3 is CASSQGLVGTDTQYF. The CDR3 region has the DNA TGCGCCAGCAGCCAAGGACTAGTGGGCACAGATACGCAGTATTTT.

The chain links TRBV7-9 to TRBJ2-7, with D tentatively TRBD1 (6 bases). V lost 3 bases, J lost 2 bases, and 14 bases lay in between. This CDR3 has 15 amino acids. CDR1 is SEHNR, CDR2 FQNEAQ, per germline (reference sequence). DNA of the CDR3: TGTGCCAGCAGCTTGGGGGCAGCTCTAACCTACGAGCAGTACTTC. Encoded protein: CASSLGAALTYEQYF.

J is TRBJ2-1 and V is TRBV27; 8 bases fit TRBD2. The V gene end was trimmed by 7 bases and the J gene end by 1 base; junction bases not matched to a gene: 9. CDR1 and CDR2 (germline): MNHEY, SMNVEV (reference sequence). The length of the CDR3 is 16 residues. CDR3 nucleotide sequence: TGTGCCAGCATGCCACTAGCGGAAATTTCCTACAATGAGCAGTTCTTC. Amino acid sequence: CASMPLAEISYNEQFF.

The CDR3 loop is CASSLNAGEGNTIYF. The CDR3 region has the DNA TGTGCCAGCAGCTTGAATGCAGGGGAGGGAAACACCATATATTTT. V gene TRBV5-4 combines with J gene TRBJ1-3, with a weak D call TRBD1 (6 bases). CDR1 and CDR2 from the germline V gene are SGHNT and YYREEE (reference sequence). V shed 1 base and J shed 4 bases, with 12 bases lying between them. This CDR3 has 15 amino acids. Filled out from reference TRBV5-4 and TRBJ1-3, the complete variable domain reads ETGVTQSPTHLIKTRGQQVTLRCSSQSGHNTVSWYQQALGQGPQFIFQYYREEENGRGNFPPRFSGLQFPNYSSELNVNALELDDSALYLCASSLNAGEGNTIYFGEGSWLTVV.

The V and J genes are TRBV5-6 and TRBJ2-5, with TRBD1 matching 8 bases. The CDR3 is 16 amino acids. In germline, CDR1 is SGHDT, CDR2 YYEEEE. Trimming at V came to 1 base and at J to 4 bases, leaving 9 bases not matched to a gene. CDR3 loop: CASSLFLAGGRETQYF. The CDR3 DNA is TGTGCCAGCAGCTTGTTTTTGGCAGGGGGCCGAGAGACCCAGTACTTC.

In this sample, this clone turned up a few times. This sample also contains other DNA sequences that code for the same CDR3. This chain links TRBV2 with TRBJ1-3; D is ambiguous. Germline CDR1 SNHLY, CDR2 FYNNEI. Trimming removed 6 bases from V and 0 bases from J, with 9 bases in between. The CDR3 has 14 amino acids. The DNA for the CDR3 is TGTGCCAGCAGAGCACAGATCTCTGGAAACACCATATATTTT. Protein: CASRAQISGNTIYF.

This clone was counted many times. The V call is TRBV6-1, the J call TRBJ2-5; 9 bases are a match to TRBD2. The V segment lost 4 bases and the J segment 2 bases; nucleotides outside the gene matches: 8. The CDR3 is made up of 16 amino acids. Germline values: CDR1 MNHNS, CDR2 SASEGT. The CDR3 nucleotides are TGTGCCAGCAGTGCCTCGTTAGCGGGGGCGCAAGAGACCCAGTACTTC. It yields the protein CASSASLAGAQETQYF.

The chain is built from TRBV19 and TRBJ1-5; 11 bases agree with TRBD1. This CDR3 comprises 16 residues. Germline CDR1 LNHDA, CDR2 SQIVND (reference sequence). Trimming at V came to 7 bases and at J to 1 base, leaving 6 bases not matched to a gene. The CDR3 DNA sequence: TGTGCCAGTACAGGGACAGGGGGATGGAGCAATCAGCCCCAGCATTTT. Encoded protein: CASTGTGGWSNQPQHF.

The chain links TRBV6-1 to TRBJ2-7; D possibly uses TRBD1 or TRBD2 (5 bases each). Looked up from germline, CDR1 is MNHNS and CDR2 is SASEGT. V dropped 7 bases and J dropped 1 base, with 14 bases sitting between them. The CDR3 is made up of 14 amino acids. The CDR3, as DNA: TGTGCCAGCAATAGGGACGGCACTTCCTACGAGCAGTACTTC. This codes for CASNRDGTSYEQYF.

This clone was observed a handful of times. This chain joins TRBV5-1 and TRBJ2-7; D assignment may be TRBD1 or TRBD2 (5 bases each). V dropped 4 bases and J dropped 2 bases, with 16 bases sitting between them. The CDR3 has 15 amino acids. Germline loops: CDR1 SGHRS, CDR2 YFSETQ. As DNA, the CDR3 is TGCGCCAGCAGCCCTGGTGGGACCAATACCTACGAGCAGTACTTC. This codes for CASSPGGTNTYEQYF.

The chain recombines TRBV7-2 with TRBJ1-6; 8 bases are a match to TRBD1. The V gene's germline CDR1 is SGHTA and CDR2 FQGNSA. The junction had 11 bases not matched to a gene; V was cut back by 5 bases and J by 5 bases. The CDR3 sequence is 17 residues long. CDR3 bases: TGTGCCAGCAGCCGTGACACAGGGGGAACAAATAATTCACCCCTCCACTTT. Translated: CASSRDTGGTNNSPLHF.

The genes are TRBV7-9 and TRBJ2-1, with 10 bases fitting TRBD2. Germline V gene lookup returns CDR1 SEHNR and CDR2 FQNEAQ (reference sequence). The CDR3 covers 16 residues. The V and J ends lost 1 base and 4 bases, in that order; junction bases with no gene match: 4. CDR3 sequence (DNA): TGTGCCAGCAGCTTAGGGACTAGCGGAAGTTACAATGAGCAGTTCTTC. Its translation is CASSLGTSGSYNEQFF.

Comments on this clone: Distinct nucleotide sequences in the sample also encode this CDR3. This chain connects TRBV7-9 to TRBJ2-1; TRBD2 is a possible D gene (6 bases). Germline lookup yields CDR1 SEHNR and CDR2 FQNEAQ (reference sequence). With 0 bases removed from V and 0 bases from J, the gap between germline ends came to 9 bases. CDR3 length: 16 residues. The CDR3 loop reads CASSLAAGSSYNEQFF. CDR3 coding DNA: TGTGCCAGCAGCTTAGCGGCGGGGAGCTCCTACAATGAGCAGTTCTTC.

This clone was detected only a few times. The genes are TRBV19 and TRBJ1-5; 7 positions agree with TRBD1. Germline CDR1 is LNHDA and CDR2 is SQIVND (reference sequence). The V gene end was trimmed by 8 bases and the J gene end by 2 bases; junction bases not matched to a gene: 12. The CDR3 contains 16 residues. CDR3 in DNA: TGTGCCAGTTCTCCGCCCCGGGACAGAGGCAATCAGCCCCAGCATTTT. It encodes CASSPPRDRGNQPQHF. Supplemented by reference TRBV19 and TRBJ1-5, the full variable domain reads DGGITQSPKYLFRKEGQNVTLSCEQNLNHDAMYWYRQDPGQGLRLIYYSQIVNDFQKGDIAEGYSVSREKKESFPLTVTSAQKNPTAFYLCASSPPRDRGNQPQHFGDGTRLSIL.

The chain uses TRBV28 and TRBJ2-1; D tentatively fits TRBD1 or TRBD2 (5 bases each). The length of the CDR3 is 18 residues. The V gene lost 3 bases and the J gene lost 8 bases, with 26 bases spanning the gap. Looked up from germline, CDR1 is MDHEN and CDR2 is SYDVKM. CDR3 sequence reads: CASSFGFMGPSRGDEQFF. CDR3 nucleotides: TGTGCCAGCAGTTTCGGTTTCATGGGGCCCTCCCGAGGGGATGAGCAGTTCTTC.

The gene calls are TRBV20-1 and TRBJ1-1; TRBD1 is a possible D gene (5 bases). This CDR3 is 11 amino acids long. Germline assignment: CDR1 DFQATT and CDR2 SNEGSKA (reference sequence). The V and J ends lost 6 bases and 11 bases respectively, with 16 bases between them. The CDR3 sequence is CSASGLQGAFF. The CDR3 DNA follows: TGCAGTGCCTCGGGGCTTCAAGGGGCTTTCTTT.

This clone was found a few times. This chain links TRBV6-4 with TRBJ1-6; no definite D call. V was trimmed by 4 bases and J by 9 bases, leaving 10 bases between them. The CDR3 contains 13 residues. CDR1 MRHNA and CDR2 SNTAGT come from the germline V gene. The CDR3 loop is CASSAGISSPLHF. The CDR3 region has the DNA TGTGCCAGCAGTGCCGGGATTAGTTCACCCCTCCACTTT.

The chain couples TRBV7-8 to TRBJ1-6; the match to TRBD1 covers 10 bases. Germline-derived CDR1 and CDR2 are SGHVS and FQNEAQ. The V and J ends lost 5 bases and 6 bases, in that order; junction bases with no gene match: 7. The CDR3 is 16 residues long. For the CDR3, the DNA is TGTGCCAGCAGCCCGGGACAGGGGAATCGTAATTCACCCCTCCACTTT. This codes for CASSPGQGNRNSPLHF.

CDR3 in amino acids: CASSLLALGAGQPQHF. The DNA for the CDR3 is TGTGCCAGCAGCTTGCTAGCTTTGGGGGCTGGGCAGCCCCAGCATTTT. This sequence joins TRBV5-6 and TRBJ1-5; a weak D match, TRBD1 (6 bases). The CDR3 spans 16 residues. The V end lost 1 base, the J end lost 7 bases, and 18 bases lay between the germline ends. In germline, CDR1 is SGHDT, CDR2 YYEEEE.

V usage is TRBV5-6 and J usage is TRBJ2-7, with 10 positions matching TRBD2. The CDR3 contains 15 residues. Germline V gene data show CDR1 as SGHDT and CDR2 as YYEEEE. V shed 3 bases, J shed 5 bases, and the junction held 8 bases outside the gene matches. The CDR3 DNA reads TGTGCCAGCAGCTCGCTAGCGGGAGCGGGGAACGAGCAGTACTTC. The encoded protein is CASSSLAGAGNEQYF.

V usage is TRBV18 and J usage is TRBJ2-2; D is unresolved. V dropped 3 bases and J dropped 4 bases, with 12 bases sitting between them. Per the germline V gene, CDR1 is KGHSH and CDR2 is LQKENI. The CDR3 runs 15 residues. The chain's CDR3 is CASSPRLTSTGELFF. The CDR3 DNA is TGTGCCAGCTCACCGCGGCTAACCTCCACCGGGGAGCTGTTTTTT.

This clone was seen only a few times. V usage is TRBV6-6 and J usage is TRBJ1-2, with a tentative D call TRBD1 (6 bases). Trimming took off 7 bases at V and 0 bases at J, with 9 bases between the two ends. This CDR3 is built from 13 residues. The germline V gene has CDR1 MNHNY and CDR2 SVGAGI (reference sequence). The CDR3 spells CASTGTTNYGYTF. CDR3 bases: TGTGCCAGCACCGGGACAACTAACTATGGCTACACCTTC.